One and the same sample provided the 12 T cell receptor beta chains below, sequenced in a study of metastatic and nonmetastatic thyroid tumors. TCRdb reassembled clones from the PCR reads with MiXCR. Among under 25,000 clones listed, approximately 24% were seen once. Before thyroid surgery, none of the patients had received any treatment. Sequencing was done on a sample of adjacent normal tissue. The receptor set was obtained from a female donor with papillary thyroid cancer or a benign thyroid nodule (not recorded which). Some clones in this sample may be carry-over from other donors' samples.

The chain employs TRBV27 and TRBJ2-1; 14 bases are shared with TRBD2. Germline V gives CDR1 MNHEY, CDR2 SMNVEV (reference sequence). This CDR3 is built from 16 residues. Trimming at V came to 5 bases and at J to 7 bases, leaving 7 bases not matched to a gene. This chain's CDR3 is CASSTTGTSGSNEQFF. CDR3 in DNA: TGTGCCAGCAGTACCACCGGGACTAGCGGGAGTAATGAGCAGTTCTTC.

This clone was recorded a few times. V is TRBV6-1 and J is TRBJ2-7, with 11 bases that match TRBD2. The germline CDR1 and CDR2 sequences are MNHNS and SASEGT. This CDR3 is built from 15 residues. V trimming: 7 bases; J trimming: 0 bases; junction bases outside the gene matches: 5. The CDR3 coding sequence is TGTGCCAGCACCCGAACTAGCGGGAGCTCCTACGAGCAGTACGTC. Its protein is CASTRTSGSSYEQYV.

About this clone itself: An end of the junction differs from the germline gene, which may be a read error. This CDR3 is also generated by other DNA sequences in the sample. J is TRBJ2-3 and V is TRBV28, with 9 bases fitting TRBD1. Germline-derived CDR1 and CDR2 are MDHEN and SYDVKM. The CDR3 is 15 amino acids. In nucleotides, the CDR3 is TGTGCCAGCAGTCCTGGGACAGGGAGGACAGATACTCAGTATTTT. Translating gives CASSPGTGRTDTQYF.

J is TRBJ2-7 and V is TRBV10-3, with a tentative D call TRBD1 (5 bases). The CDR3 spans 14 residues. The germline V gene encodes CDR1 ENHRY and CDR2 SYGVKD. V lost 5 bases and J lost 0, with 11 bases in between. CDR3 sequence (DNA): TGTGCCATCAGTCCAGGGCAGAGCTCCTACGAGCAGTACTTC. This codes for CAISPGQSSYEQYF.

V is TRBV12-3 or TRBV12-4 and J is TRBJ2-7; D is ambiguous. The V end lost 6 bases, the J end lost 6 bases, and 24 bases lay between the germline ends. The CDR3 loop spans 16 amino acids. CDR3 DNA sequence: TGTGCCAGCAGCCCCAGGCCCCCGGCACAGAAAACCGAGCAGTACTTC. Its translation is CASSPRPPAQKTEQYF.

This CDR3 reads CASSEGRGQSGANVLTF. The CDR3 DNA reads TGTGCCAGCAGTGAAGGTCGGGGCCAATCCGGGGCCAACGTCCTGACTTTC. V usage is TRBV6-1 and J usage is TRBJ2-6, with D perhaps being TRBD1 or TRBD2 (5 bases each). CDR1 is MNHNS and CDR2 is SASEGT in the germline V gene. V was clipped by 1 base and J by 4 bases, with 14 bases between them. The CDR3 covers 17 residues.

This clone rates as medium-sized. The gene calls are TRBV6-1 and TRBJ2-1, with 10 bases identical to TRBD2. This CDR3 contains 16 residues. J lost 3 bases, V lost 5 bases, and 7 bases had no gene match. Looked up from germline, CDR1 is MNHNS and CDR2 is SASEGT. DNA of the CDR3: TGTGCCAGCAGTCACACCCGGACTAGCGGCTACAATGAGCAGTTCTTC. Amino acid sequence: CASSHTRTSGYNEQFF.

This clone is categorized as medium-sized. Written as DNA, the CDR3 is TGTGCCAGTAGGCCGACTAGCTCCCAGCGGGGTAACACCGGGGAGCTGTTTTTT. Translating gives CASRPTSSQRGNTGELFF. The J gene is TRBJ2-2, the V gene TRBV19, with TRBD2 identical over 7 bases. V trimming: 6 bases; J trimming: 2 bases; junction bases outside the gene matches: 15. CDR1 and CDR2 from the germline V gene are LNHDA and SQIVND (reference sequence). CDR3 length equals 18 residues.

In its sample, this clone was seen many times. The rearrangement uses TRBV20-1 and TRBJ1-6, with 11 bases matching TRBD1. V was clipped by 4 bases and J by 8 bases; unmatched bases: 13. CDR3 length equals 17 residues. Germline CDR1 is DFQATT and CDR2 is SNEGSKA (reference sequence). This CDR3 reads CSATRTGGNKIDSPLHF. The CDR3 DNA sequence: TGCAGTGCTACTCGGACAGGGGGCAATAAGATCGATTCACCCCTCCACTTT.

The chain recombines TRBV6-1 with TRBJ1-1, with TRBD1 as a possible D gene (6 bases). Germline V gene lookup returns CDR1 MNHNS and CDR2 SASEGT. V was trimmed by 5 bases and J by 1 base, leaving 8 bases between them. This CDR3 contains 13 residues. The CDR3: CASSSQGNTEAFF. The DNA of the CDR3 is TGTGCCAGCAGTTCACAGGGGAACACTGAAGCTTTCTTT.

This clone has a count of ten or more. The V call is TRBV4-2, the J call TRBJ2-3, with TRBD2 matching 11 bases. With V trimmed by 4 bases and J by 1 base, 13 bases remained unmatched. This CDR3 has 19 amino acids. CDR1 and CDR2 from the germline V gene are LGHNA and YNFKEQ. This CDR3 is CASSPGGHSGRAGTDTQYF. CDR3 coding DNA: TGTGCCAGCAGCCCAGGGGGCCATAGCGGGAGGGCCGGCACAGATACGCAGTATTTT.

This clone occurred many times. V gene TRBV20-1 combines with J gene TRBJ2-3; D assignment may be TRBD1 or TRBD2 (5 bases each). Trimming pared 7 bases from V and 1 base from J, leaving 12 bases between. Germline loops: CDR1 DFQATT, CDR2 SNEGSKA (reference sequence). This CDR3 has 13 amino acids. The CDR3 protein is CSVWGTGTDTQYF. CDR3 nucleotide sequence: TGCAGTGTCTGGGGGACGGGCACAGATACGCAGTATTTT.